Each of the 11 T cell receptor beta chains below was sequenced from the same sample in a study of PD-L1 blockade in urothelial cancer. Time point given: peripheral blood 6 weeks after treatment start. Here immunoSEQ multiplex PCR was the method, and the copy in TCRdb shows in-frame clones only, minus some. The sample has 80,000 to 95,000 clones, roughly 80% seen once. The sequenced sample was PBMCs, obtained around atezolizumab (anti-PD-L1) treatment. These receptors were taken from a man aged 70 or older with urothelial cancer.

The chain uses TRBV9 and TRBJ1-1, with D unclear. Germline CDR1 is SGDLS and CDR2 is YYNGEE. The CDR3 is made up of 16 amino acids. Trimming stripped 4 bases from V and 2 bases from J, with 18 bases between. The CDR3 DNA reads as TGTGCCAGCAGCCCTCACCCGGGGTCGAGAAACACTGAAGCTTTCTTT. Translated: CASSPHPGSRNTEAFF.

CDR3 DNA: TGCGCCAGCAGCTTGGATGTCGGGACAGGAATAGAAGCTTTCTTT. The encoded protein is CASSLDVGTGIEAFF. The chain links TRBV5-1 to TRBJ1-1, with 8 nucleotides matching TRBD1. Germline-derived CDR1 and CDR2 are SGHRS and YFSETQ. This CDR3 contains 15 residues. V was clipped by 0 bases and J by 8 bases; unmatched bases: 9. Combining the CDR3 with reference TRBV5-1 and TRBJ1-1 gives the whole variable domain KAGVTQTPRYLIKTRGQQVTLSCSPISGHRSVSWYQQTPGQGLQFLFEYFSETQRNKGNFPGRFSGRQFSNSRSEMNVSTLELGDSALYLCASSLDVGTGIEAFFGQGTRLTVV.

V and J are TRBV11-2 and TRBJ2-5; TRBD2 aligns across 7 bases. V was pared by 7 bases and J by 1 base, with 9 bases of the junction left unmatched. Germline CDR1 reads SGHAT; CDR2 reads FQNNGV. The CDR3 contains 15 residues. The CDR3 protein is CASTPGTMRQETQYF. The CDR3 DNA reads TGTGCCAGCACGCCCGGGACTATGCGCCAAGAGACCCAGTACTTC.

V usage is TRBV6-5 and J usage is TRBJ1-2, with D possibly matching TRBD1 (6 bases). CDR3 length: 14 residues. With 0 bases removed from V and 7 bases from J, the gap between germline ends came to 12 bases. The V gene's germline CDR1 is MNHEY and CDR2 SVGAGI. The CDR3 here is CASSYSGQKSGYTF. The CDR3 DNA is TGTGCCAGCAGTTACTCCGGACAGAAGAGTGGCTACACCTTC.

J is TRBJ2-3 and V is TRBV6-1; possible D gene TRBD2, 6 bases. Trimming pared 5 bases from V and 2 bases from J, leaving 11 bases between. Germline V lookup: CDR1 MNHNS, CDR2 SASEGT. CDR3 length: 14 amino acids. Here the CDR3 reads CASSPSGDTDTQYF. The DNA for the CDR3 is TGTGCCAGCAGTCCGTCGGGGGACACAGATACGCAGTATTTT.

This chain links TRBV9 with TRBJ1-1, with 8 positions matching TRBD1. This CDR3 region has 15 residues. Per germline, CDR1 SGDLS and CDR2 YYNGEE. Trimming cost V 0 bases and J 6 bases; bases outside gene matches: 7. DNA of the CDR3: TGTGCCAGCAGCGTAGAAGGACAGGGATCGGCTGAAGCTTTCTTT. This encodes CASSVEGQGSAEAFF.

The chain recombines TRBV11-2 with TRBJ2-1; possibly TRBD2 for D (5 bases). The CDR3 is made up of 15 amino acids. Germline V CDR1 and CDR2: SGHAT, FQNNGV. V gave up 0 bases and J gave up 2 bases, with 8 bases separating them. The CDR3 sequence is CASSLEVGAYNEQFF. The CDR3 region has the DNA TGTGCCAGCAGCTTAGAAGTGGGAGCCTACAATGAGCAGTTCTTC.

This clone was observed a few times. V is TRBV4-3 and J is TRBJ2-7; TRBD1 matches at 7 bases. Germline V CDR1 and CDR2: LGHNA, YSLEER. The length of the CDR3 is 15 residues. Unmatched junction bases numbered 14, after V lost 6 bases and J lost 6 bases. CDR3 DNA: TGCGCCAGCAGACCAGGTCGAGACAGGGTCGGCGAGCAGTACTTC. Translated: CASRPGRDRVGEQYF.

The rearrangement uses TRBV4-2 and TRBJ2-7, with 7 positions matching TRBD2. The CDR3 has 15 amino acids. Germline V CDR1 and CDR2: LGHNA, YNFKEQ. J was trimmed by 7 bases and V by 0 bases; bases with no gene match: 9. CDR3 nucleotides: TGTGCCAGCAGCCAAGATAAGCGGGGCCCCCGGGAGCAGTACTTC. It yields the protein CASSQDKRGPREQYF.

The chain combines TRBV5-6 with TRBJ1-3; D not certain. This CDR3 comprises 15 residues. CDR1 is SGHDT, CDR2 YYEEEE, per germline. V was clipped by 2 bases and J by 0 bases, with 9 bases between them. DNA of the CDR3: TGTGCCAGCAGCTTAGGAGGGTTCTCTGGAAACACCATATATTTT. Translated: CASSLGGFSGNTIYF.

The rearrangement uses TRBV6-5 and TRBJ2-7; D may be TRBD2 (5 bases). Trimming pared 6 bases from V and 2 bases from J, leaving 14 bases between. CDR3 length: 14 amino acids. CDR1 MNHEY and CDR2 SVGAGI come from the germline V gene. The CDR3 region has the DNA TGTGCCAGCAGCTCTGGAGGAATCACCTACGAGCAGTACTTC. Translated: CASSSGGITYEQYF.